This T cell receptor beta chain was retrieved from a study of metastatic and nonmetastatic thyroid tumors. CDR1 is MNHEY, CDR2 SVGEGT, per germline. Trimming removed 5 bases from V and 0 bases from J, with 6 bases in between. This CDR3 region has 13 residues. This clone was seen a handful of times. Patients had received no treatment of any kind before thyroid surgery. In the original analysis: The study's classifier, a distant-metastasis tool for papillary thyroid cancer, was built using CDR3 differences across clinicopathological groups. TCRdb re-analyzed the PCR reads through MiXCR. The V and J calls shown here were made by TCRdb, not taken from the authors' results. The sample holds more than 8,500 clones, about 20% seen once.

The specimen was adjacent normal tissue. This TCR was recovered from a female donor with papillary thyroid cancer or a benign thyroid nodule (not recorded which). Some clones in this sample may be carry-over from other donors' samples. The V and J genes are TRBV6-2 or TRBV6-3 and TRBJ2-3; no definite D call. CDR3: CASSDQSTDTQYF. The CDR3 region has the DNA TGTGCCAGCAGTGACCAAAGCACAGATACGCAGTATTTT.